A single T cell receptor (beta chain) is shown here with its context. Antigen unknown. The V segment lost 2 bases and the J segment 4 bases; nucleotides outside the gene matches: 1. The CDR3 runs 13 residues. Germline V gene sequence: CDR1 SGHRS, CDR2 YFSETQ. This sample is part of a study of cytomegalovirus exposure and HLA in healthy donors. Points from the study as a whole: As was reported, the HLA-A and HLA-B alleles of most subjects were accurately predicted from TCR beta sequences. A highly shared variant cluster was judged a likely technical artifact. The Asian-associated ancestry cluster reportedly had fewer N-insertions than the roughly 670-donor mean in a later analysis.

Amplification used 60 Vbeta primers and 13 Jbeta primers. Libraries were prepared by immunoSEQ multiplex PCR; TCRdb keeps only in-frame clonotypes and omits some of them. The sample carries 90,000 to 150,000 clones, around 77% recorded once. The sequenced sample was PBMCs. This clonotype was obtained from a man aged 50 to 59 in good health and CMV-seropositive. V gene TRBV5-1 combines with J gene TRBJ2-7; 9 bases agree with TRBD1. CDR3 residues: CASSLQGAYEQYF. In DNA form, the CDR3 reads TGCGCCAGCAGCTTACAGGGGGCTTACGAGCAGTACTTC.